The entry below describes one T cell receptor beta chain. The antigen remains unidentified. The identical CDR3 is also encoded by other nucleotide sequences in the sample. Assay: immunoSEQ multiplex PCR; the TCRdb copy retains only in-frame clones and omits some. The profile shows roughly 150,000 clones, around 85% of them singletons. This sample was included in a study of T cell responses to AZD1222 COVID-19 vaccine. Study-level points and caveats: Two AZD1222 doses significantly raised spike-specific TCR breadth and depth over controls.

This CDR3 is built from 13 residues. Trimming left V 3 bases short and J 3 bases short, with 5 bases between. Per germline, CDR1 SGHTA and CDR2 FQGNSA. The input for sequencing was peripheral blood, taken on day 0 of AZD1222 vaccination. This chain uses TRBV7-2 with TRBJ2-2; D gene unclear. The origin of this receptor is an adult in good health. CDR3 coding DNA: TGTGCCAGCAGCTTCCGATACACCGGGGAGCTGTTTTTT. Translation: CASSFRYTGELFF. The full variable domain, in which reference TRBV7-2 and TRBJ2-2 provide the parts outside the CDR3, is GAGVSQSPSNKVTEKGKDVELRCDPISGHTALYWYRQSLGQGLEFLIYFQGNSAPDKSGLPSDRFSAERTGGSVSTLTIQRTQQEDSAVYLCASSFRYTGELFFGEGSRLTVL.